This entry is about one TCR beta chain. What it recognizes is unknown. These data are taken from a study of T cell responses to AZD1222 COVID-19 vaccine. The study, taken as a whole, reports: With two AZD1222 doses given, Spike-specific TCR breadth and depth both rose. Nearly half of spike-specific TCRs reportedly target variant regions that are unmutated in the B.1.351 and B.1.1.7 variants. All repertoire sampling was performed exclusively after the peak T cell response. There were mostly white British donors and more females than males, and clonal diversity was possibly underestimated.

Assay: immunoSEQ multiplex PCR; the TCRdb copy retains only in-frame clones and omits some. The table has 65,000 to 100,000 clones, more than 85% seen once. Trimming shortened V by 7 bases and J by 3 bases, and 9 bases separated the two germline ends. The CDR3 loop spans 13 amino acids. CDR1 is LNHDA, CDR2 SQIVND, per germline (reference sequence). The chain carries TRBV19 and TRBJ2-2, with D maybe TRBD1 (5 bases). The specimen was peripheral blood, collected 28 days after the second AZD1222 dose. The TCR sequence derives from an adult who received the AZD1222 COVID-19 vaccine. The CDR3 spells CASIRGYTGELFF. In DNA form, the CDR3 reads TGTGCCAGTATAAGGGGATACACCGGGGAGCTGTTTTTT.